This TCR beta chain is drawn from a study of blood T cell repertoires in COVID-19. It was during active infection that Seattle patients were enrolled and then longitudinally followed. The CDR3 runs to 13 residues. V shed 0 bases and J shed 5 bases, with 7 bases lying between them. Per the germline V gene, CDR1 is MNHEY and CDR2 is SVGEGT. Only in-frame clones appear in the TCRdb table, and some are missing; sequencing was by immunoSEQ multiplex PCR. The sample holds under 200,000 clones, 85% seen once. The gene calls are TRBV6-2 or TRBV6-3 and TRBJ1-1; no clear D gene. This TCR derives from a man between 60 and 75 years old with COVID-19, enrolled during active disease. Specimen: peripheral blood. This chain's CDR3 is CASSYSERTEAFF. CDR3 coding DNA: TGTGCCAGCAGTTACTCGGAGAGGACTGAAGCTTTCTTT.